This TCR beta chain originates from a study of T cells in Graves' hyperthyroidism and ophthalmopathy. A remark on this clonotype: A read error may explain this, as a much larger clone is one base away. The final CDR3 position lacks the conserved phenylalanine or tryptophan, pointing to a likely read error.

The junction had 14 bases not matched to a gene; V was cut back by 5 bases and J by 5 bases. The CDR3 extends over 16 amino acids. Germline V lookup: CDR1 SGHVS, CDR2 FNYEAQ. RNA transcripts served as the template for amplifying TCR beta CDR3 regions. The HTBI set primed first-round TCR CDR3 RT-PCR. From the multiplex PCR reads, TCRdb called clonotypes with MiXCR, one entry per CDR3 protein. The top ten clones hold roughly 31% of a sample with roughly 700,000 distinct CDR3 sequences, just over 35% of them seen once. PBMCs stemmed from around 9.3 ml fresh peripheral blood. The sequenced material came from blood. The chain couples TRBV7-6 to TRBJ1-2; 7 bases agree with TRBD1. The clonotype originates from a woman in her 40s with Graves' hyperthyroidism. The CDR3 loop is CASSLFTGTDLYGYTL. CDR3 DNA: TGTGCCAGCAGCCTCTTCACCGGGACAGATCTGTATGGCTACACCCTC.